This T cell receptor beta chain was captured by sequencing in a study of shared clonotypes between healthy human individuals (dated by TCRdb to about 2020). General notes on the study: A few men and two women, aged 18 to 49 years, made up the cohort. For each donor, CD4 naive and CD4 memory were each run on three plates, CD8 naive on two plates, and CD8 memory on one plate. Blood TCR repertoires of about five healthy adults were deeply sequenced to estimate repertoire size and the extent of clonotype sharing between individuals. To increase sequencing depth and limit assay-specific biases, different laboratories used diverse techniques to prepare libraries and sequence TCR repertoires. Between about 0.8 and 9.5 billion PBMCs per donor were obtained by leukapheresis. Points the paper makes about the study in general: Even with the large sequencing depth, rarefaction of the sorted-subset datasets indicated that sequencing was incomplete. Pairwise subsampling indicated that sequencing depth was expected to affect the degree of clonotype sharing among donors. Estimated clonotype richness was generally larger for naive than for memory subsets. Higher generation probabilities were observed for clonotypes shared by all four sorted-subset donors than for non-shared clonotypes. Because the study included only a small number of donors, the genetic and exposure-history diversity represented was limited. Across several donors, approximately 5% of naive CD4, roughly 3.4% of naive CD8, about 2.3% of memory CD4, and approximately 0.4% of memory CD8 clonotypes were shared. Only blood was sampled, and tissue TCR repertoires likely differ from those in blood.

TCR CDR3 regions were amplified from genomic DNA by multiplex PCR using the deep immunoSEQ assay. For each cell subset, the extracted genomic DNA was distributed evenly across all wells of several immunoSEQ 96-well plates, and each plate served as one replicate. For sorted subsets, about 200 ng genomic DNA, equal to 25,000 to 35,000 T cell genomes, was loaded into each replicate PCR. Purified libraries were measured with a Qubit 3.0 fluorometer, size-checked on a Bioanalyzer 2100, and measured again with the KAPA Library Quantification kit. A separate single-read 150-cycle Illumina NextSeq 550 flow cell was used to sequence each immunoSEQ 96-well plate. From the authors' description of their analysis: Because the immunoSEQ output held only junctional sequences and lacked quality scores, the filtering could not match the filtering applied to full-length reads. Sequences were annotated with PyIR, a Python wrapper for IgBLAST v1.9, and V/J genes and CDR3 were assigned using IMGT germline references. Reads with weak V/J assignments (E-value above 1e-6), missing CDR3, stop codons, out-of-frame junctions, or ambiguous translated residues were removed. V3J clonotypes were defined as sequences sharing the same inferred V gene, J gene, and CDR3 amino acid sequence. The percentage overlap between two repertoires was calculated by dividing the number of shared unique clonotypes by the size of the smaller repertoire. Richness of each repertoire was evaluated using RTK rarefaction, the Chao1 estimator, and Recon v2.1 estimates of unobserved clonotypes. Generation probabilities for all TCRbeta clonotypes obtained by the gDNA method from several donors were computed using OLGA. TCRdb provides this immuneACCESS table in a form limited to in-frame rearrangements. Some clones are lacking; in checked studies, under half of them reflect an unresolved V gene, and why the rest are absent is not known. V and J calls and clone size are given by that table; D and trimming were obtained from the DNA. This sample is represented by some 1,600,000 clones; 95% to 99% of them were singletons. The leading ten clones occupy roughly 0.45% of the sample.

In this sample, this clone turned up once. Its antigen is not yet known. No base quality values were provided; no much bigger clone lies one nucleotide off. Donors were healthy HIV-negative adults with no recently reported acute infections or vaccinations. All donors were Caucasian adults living in Nashville, Tennessee, USA. CD4+ T cells were enriched by magnetic negative selection; naive cells were then positively selected on CD45RA, and the negative fraction formed the memory subset. Blood was obtained by leukapheresis, after which PBMCs were separated by Ficoll-Histopaque density gradient centrifugation and cryopreserved in liquid nitrogen vapor phase. Purity and quantity of every magnetically sorted T cell population were checked by analytical flow cytometry. Each sorted fraction had its genomic DNA isolated and then quantified by UV absorbance on a Nanodrop 2000c. V sheds 3 bases and J sheds 2 bases, leaving 14 bases between their ends. Measured from the cysteine to the phenylalanine, the CDR3 is 15 residues long. Only the CDR3 DNA stays, 45 bases, in frame from base 1. Taken from the germline V gene, the CDR1 and CDR2 loops are KGHSH and LQKENI.

Sequences were obtained from naive CD4+ T cells sorted from blood. The cell subset or site tag for this specimen amounts to: CD45RA+ positively selected. This TCR was sampled from a young man in good health. The rearranged segments are TRBV18 and TRBJ2-7; the D gene is unclear. Read as DNA, the sequence is TGTGCCAGCTCACCTATGGGCTTAAGTACCTACGAGCAGTACTTC. It encodes CASSPMGLSTYEQYF.